The clone carrying this TCR beta chain was found many times. The antigen remains unidentified. The lymph nodes were axillary draining lymph nodes from breast cancer patients. MiXCR was run by TCRdb on the multiplex PCR reads, yielding one entry per CDR3 protein. Among about 230,000 distinct CDR3 sequences, 32% were seen once, and the ten largest hold roughly 1.3%. These data are taken from a study of breast tumors, draining lymph nodes, adjacent tissues. Findings and limits, study-wide: Compared with lymph nodes, tumors were less diverse; compared with nontumor tissue, more. The lymph node origin of tumor T cells was framed as consistent with a hypothesis, not demonstrated. Luminal-like breast cancer showed significantly higher tumor–nontumor repertoire similarity than basal-like. The data were judged consistent with most tumor T cells coming from lymph node and expanding in tumor.

The CDR3 extends over 14 amino acids. Looked up from germline, CDR1 is SGHDT and CDR2 is YYEEEE. V was clipped by 4 bases and J by 5 bases, with 16 bases between them. The chain couples TRBV5-6 to TRBJ2-7, with D perhaps TRBD2 (5 bases). The receptor comes from a female donor with breast cancer. Some clones in this sample may be carry-over from other donors' samples. Sequencing was done on a sample of axillary lymph node tissue. The CDR3 loop reads CASSLEALKHEQYF. DNA of the CDR3: TGTGCCAGCAGCCTGGAGGCCCTAAAACACGAGCAGTACTTC.